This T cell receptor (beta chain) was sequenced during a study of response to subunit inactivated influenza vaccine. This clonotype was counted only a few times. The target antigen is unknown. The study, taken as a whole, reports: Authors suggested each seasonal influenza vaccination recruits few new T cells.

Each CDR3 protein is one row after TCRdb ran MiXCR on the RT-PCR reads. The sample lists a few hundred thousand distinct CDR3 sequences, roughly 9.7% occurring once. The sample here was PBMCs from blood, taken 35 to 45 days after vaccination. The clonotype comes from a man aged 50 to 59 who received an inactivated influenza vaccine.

The CDR3 here is CASSLDQRNPIKAFF. The CDR3 coding sequence is TGCGCCAGCAGCTTGGATCAGCGCAACCCAATTAAGGCTTTCTTT. V gene TRBV5-1 combines with J gene TRBJ1-1, with D uncertain. The CDR3 spans 15 residues. Germline assignment: CDR1 SGHRS and CDR2 YFSETQ. Trimming removed 0 bases from V and 11 bases from J, with 20 bases in between.